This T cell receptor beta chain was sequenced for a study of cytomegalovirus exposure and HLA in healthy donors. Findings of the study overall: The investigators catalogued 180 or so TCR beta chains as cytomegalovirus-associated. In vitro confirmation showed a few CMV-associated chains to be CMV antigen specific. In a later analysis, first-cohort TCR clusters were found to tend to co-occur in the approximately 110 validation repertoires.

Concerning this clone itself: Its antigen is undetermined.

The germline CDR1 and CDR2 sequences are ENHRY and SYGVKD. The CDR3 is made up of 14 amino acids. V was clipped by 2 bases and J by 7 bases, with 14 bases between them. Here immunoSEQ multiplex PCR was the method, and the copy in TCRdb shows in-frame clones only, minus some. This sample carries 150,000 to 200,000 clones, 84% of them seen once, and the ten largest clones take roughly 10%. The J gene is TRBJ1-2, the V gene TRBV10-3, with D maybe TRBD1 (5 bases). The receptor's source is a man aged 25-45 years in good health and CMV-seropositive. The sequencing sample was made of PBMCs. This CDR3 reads CAISEGREVGGYTF. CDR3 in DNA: TGTGCCATCAGTGAGGGCAGGGAAGTAGGTGGCTACACCTTC.